The rows below give T cell receptor beta chains drawn from one sample of a study of blood T cell repertoires in COVID-19. Sequencing used immunoSEQ multiplex PCR; TCRdb keeps in-frame clones, though not all of them. The table shows about 140,000 clones, with around 84% occurring only once. The specimen sequenced was peripheral blood. Receptor source: a woman aged 55-69 years with acute or convalescent COVID-19. The conserved cysteine and the conserved F or W are not part of the CDR3 here.

>TRBV6-5|TRBJ2-5
ASSPTGQETQY
>TRBV10-3|TRBJ2-7
AIRPGGRISYEQY
>TRBV27|TRBJ2-1
ASSSRTGRHEQF
>TRBV5-1|TRBJ1-2
ASSSQTGLYGYT
>TRBV9|TRBJ1-3
ASSRQGASSGNTIY
>TRBV19|TRBJ1-6
ASSKSGTGNNSPLH
>TRBV5-4|TRBJ2-4
ASSPQGQAGNIQY
>TRBV15|TRBJ2-3
ATSSPDGGTFTDTQY
>TRBV20-1|TRBJ2-3
SASSDTQY
>TRBV5-1|TRBJ2-3
ASSLGASATDTQY
>TRBV5-1|TRBJ2-6
ASSSRRSSGANVLT
>TRBV6-5|TRBJ2-7
ASSYSMRGAIEQY
>TRBV3-1/TRBV3-2|TRBJ1-5
ASSQWDRSDQPQH
>TRBV6-5|TRBJ1-1
ASSSGGHTEAF
>TRBV10-3|TRBJ2-3
AISDVSGGPGDTQY
>TRBV3-1/TRBV3-2|TRBJ2-2
ASSHLTGGMSTGELF
>TRBV4-2|TRBJ2-3
ASSQDGGVTRLSSTDTQY
>TRBV27|TRBJ2-1
ASSPPALAGVNEQF
>TRBV9|TRBJ2-2
ASSLGGIGTGELF
>TRBV28|TRBJ1-5
ASSLSGTGYSNQPQH
>TRBV24-1|TRBJ2-1
ATSDCPPGTSAYNEQF
>TRBV9|TRBJ2-1
ASSSWTSGGAAYNEQF
>TRBV6-5|TRBJ2-7
ASTFVAYEQY
>TRBV10-3|TRBJ1-2
AISKGQGSLGYT
>TRBV5-4|TRBJ1-3
ASSFSSSGNTIY
>TRBV3-1/TRBV3-2|TRBJ1-6
ASSPGTADYSPLH
>TRBV2|TRBJ2-7
ASRGGLGVYEQY
>TRBV7-8|TRBJ1-4
ASSRGQGNEKLF
>TRBV7-6|TRBJ2-1
ASSPSWGGALRDYNEQF
>TRBV12-3/TRBV12-4|TRBJ2-3
ASKHTSGNTQY
>TRBV30|TRBJ1-1
AWSVPLVMAAEAF
>TRBV7-9|TRBJ2-5
ATREGQPYQETQY
>TRBV5-1|TRBJ1-1
ASSPSRQELNTEAF
>TRBV7-9|TRBJ2-7
ASSPRGENEQY
>TRBV24-1|TRBJ2-1
ATSDRDRSSYNEQF
>TRBV7-9|TRBJ1-4
ASSLGQGPNEKLF
>TRBV5-1|TRBJ2-5
ASEGAKETQY
>TRBV11-2|TRBJ2-1
ASRLSGGPYNEQF
>TRBV7-2|TRBJ1-2
ASSVDREYYGYT
>TRBV7-2|TRBJ2-1
ASSLAQGSSYNEQF
>TRBV19|TRBJ1-2
ASSIPGQINYGYT
>TRBV19|TRBJ1-2
ATLGWDRANYGYT
>TRBV5-1|TRBJ2-1
ASSPGLAGQSYNEQF
>TRBV4-1|TRBJ2-3
ASSQDARLAGGTDTQY
>TRBV12-5|TRBJ2-2
ASGLARSGTYTGELF
>TRBV7-9|TRBJ2-7
ASSLLDRSNEQY
>TRBV5-1|TRBJ2-3
ASSLDYATDTQY
>TRBV2|TRBJ1-5
ASSGTGYSNQPQH
>TRBV7-2|TRBJ2-7
ASSSAVILAGGNEQY
>TRBV12-5|TRBJ1-1
ASGSGAVVRTEAF
>TRBV2|TRBJ1-5
ASSGFLSNQPQH
>TRBV7-9|TRBJ1-5
ASSLGQGLFGNQPQH
>TRBV30|TRBJ1-2
AWRTQGGRGGYT
>TRBV18|TRBJ2-4
ASSPSGVDIQY
>TRBV29-1|TRBJ2-7
SVDQGYEQY
>TRBV11-3|TRBJ2-7
ASSPGDIYSYEQY
>TRBV6-5|TRBJ1-1
ASKWGEAVEAF